This T cell receptor (beta chain) was profiled in a study of blood T cell repertoires in COVID-19. Across the whole study: Acute and convalescent COVID-19 specimens originated in the United States, Italy and Spain.

This clone was detected many times. Original methodology: Reference gene primer amplification yielded estimated nucleated cell counts. Method: immunoSEQ multiplex PCR; TCRdb's copy keeps in-frame clones and lacks some. That table gives V, J and clone size, and the DNA gave D and trimming. The data hold about 400,000 clones, with approximately 88% observed a single time. The CDR3 spans 13 residues. Trimming took off 6 bases at V and 8 bases at J, with 13 bases between the two ends. Germline CDR1 is SGHAT and CDR2 is FQNNGV. Material: PBMCs or T cells enriched from blood (not recorded which). The clonotype originates from a woman between 35 and 50 years old with acute COVID-19. The chain joins TRBV11-2 to TRBJ1-4; D call uncertain. CDR3 bases: TGTGCCAGCAGAGCCGGGAATCAGGAAAAACTGTTTTTT. The encoded protein is CASRAGNQEKLFF.